These T cell receptor beta chains were read from a single sample in a study of cytomegalovirus exposure and HLA in healthy donors. Generated by immunoSEQ multiplex PCR, the TCRdb table keeps only in-frame clones and is missing some. Its listing shows 100,000 to 150,000 clones. The sequenced sample was PBMCs. All receptors come from a man aged 18 to 29 in good health and CMV-seronegative. Each CDR3 is given with its conserved first and last residue. The D gene is left open where the match is weak.

d_call j_call v_call cdr3_nt cdr3_aa
- TRBJ1-1 TRBV18 TGTGCCAGCTCACCAAAGCAGAACACTGAAGCTTTCTTT CASSPKQNTEAFF
TRBD2 TRBJ2-7 TRBV4-3 TGCGCCAGCAGCCGAGCGGGCGGGGGGACCTACGAGCAGTACTTC CASSRAGGGTYEQYF
TRBD2 TRBJ2-3 TRBV5-1 TGCGCCAGCAGCATTGGTAGCGGGAGGGCCGGCACAGATACGCAGTATTTT CASSIGSGRAGTDTQYF
TRBD1 TRBJ1-1 TRBV7-9 TGTGCCAGCAGCTCCCGGGACAGGGGCACCGGGACTGAAGCTTTCTTT CASSSRDRGTGTEAFF
- TRBJ1-1 TRBV13 TGTGCCAGCAGCTTACGGCCAGCGGGCACTGAAGCTTTCTTT CASSLRPAGTEAFF
TRBD1 TRBJ2-5 TRBV5-1 TGCGCCAGCAGCGGACCGGGACAGACAGAGACCCAGTACTTC CASSGPGQTETQYF
- TRBJ2-2 TRBV7-9 TGTGCCAGCAGCTTACAGTCCTCGTGGACCGGGGAGCTGTTTTTT CASSLQSSWTGELFF
TRBD1 TRBJ1-4 TRBV27 TGTGCCAGCAGCGACAGGGCCATTAATGAAAAACTGTTTTTT CASSDRAINEKLFF
- TRBJ2-5 TRBV2 TGTGCCAGCAGTGAGAACCCTAACCGAGCAAAGACCCAGTACTTC CASSENPNRAKTQYF
- TRBJ1-2 TRBV6-8 TGTGCCCTCCCCTCGCCGGCGGTCTATGGCTACACCTTC CALPSPAVYGYTF
TRBD2 TRBJ2-3 TRBV7-6 TGTGCCAGCAGCTTAGGCAACTTGGTAGCGGGGACAGATACGCAGTATTTT CASSLGNLVAGTDTQYF
TRBD1 TRBJ2-3 TRBV9 TGTGCCAGCAGCGTGGAGGGACAGGCGGGGTTGGTTGGTACGCAGTATTTT CASSVEGQAGLVGTQYF
TRBD1 TRBJ1-1 TRBV11-3 TGTGCCAGCAGCTTAGATGGCAGGGGGCGGACTGAAGCTTTCTTT CASSLDGRGRTEAFF
TRBD1 TRBJ2-7 TRBV6-1 TGTGCCGGCACCTCCCGAGGACAGGGTAGAGAGCAGTACTTC CAGTSRGQGREQYF
- TRBJ2-7 TRBV6-6 TGTGCCAGCAGAACCTCGCAGGGGTACGAGCAGTACTTC CASRTSQGYEQYF
- TRBJ2-5 TRBV5-8 TGTGCCAGCAGCTTGGCCGACTTAGGAGAGACCCAGTACTTC CASSLADLGETQYF
- TRBJ1-1 TRBV19 TGTGCCAGTAAGTCAGGGCCCGCGAACACTGAAGCTTTCTTT CASKSGPANTEAFF
- TRBJ1-4 TRBV11-2 TGTGCCAGCAGCTTATCAAGGGGCGCTAATGAAAAACTGTTTTTT CASSLSRGANEKLFF
- TRBJ1-6 TRBV4-1 TGCGCCAGCAGCCAAGAGCAGGGATCACCCCTCCACTTT CASSQEQGSPLHF
TRBD2 TRBJ2-3 TRBV9 TGTGCCAGCAGCGCTAGCGGGGGAAACACAGATACGCAGTATTTT CASSASGGNTDTQYF
TRBD2 TRBJ2-2 TRBV11-2 TGTGCCAGCGGATTCCCCAGGTCGGGGGGACCGAACACCGGGGAGCTGTTTTTT CASGFPRSGGPNTGELFF
- TRBJ2-7 TRBV7-3 TGTGCCAGCAGCTTGGACACCCGGGGGAGCGAGCAGTACTTC CASSLDTRGSEQYF
TRBD1 TRBJ2-3 TRBV5-1 TGCGCCAGCGGCGCAACGGGACAGGGGGCCGCAGATACGCAGTATTTT CASGATGQGAADTQYF
- TRBJ1-5 TRBV19 TGTGCCAGTAGTATAGATCGTTGGCAGGGGAATCAGCCCCAGCATTTT CASSIDRWQGNQPQHF
TRBD1 TRBJ2-3 TRBV5-1 TGCGCCAGCAGAGCAGTAGGGGGCCTTAGCACAGATACGCAGTATTTT CASRAVGGLSTDTQYF
- TRBJ1-4 TRBV6-1 TGTGCCAGCAGCGTGACAGGAACGAGAAATGAAAAACTGTTTTTT CASSVTGTRNEKLFF
TRBD1 TRBJ1-5 TRBV28 TGTGCCAGCAGTTTATGGGGACAGGTAATTAATCAGCCCCAGCATTTT CASSLWGQVINQPQHF
TRBD2 TRBJ2-1 TRBV6-5 TGTGCCAGCAGCCCGACTAGCGGGGGGTTCGGTTTGGAGTTCTTC CASSPTSGGFGLEFF
TRBD1 TRBJ1-6 TRBV4-1 TGCGCCAGCAGCCATATCGGACAGGGCGGTACTTCACCCCTCCACTTT CASSHIGQGGTSPLHF
- TRBJ2-3 TRBV18 TGTGCCAGCTCACGGGCCAGGGGAGATACGCAGTATTTT CASSRARGDTQYF
TRBD1 TRBJ1-5 TRBV28 TGTGCCAGCAACCCTCCCCAGGGACAGGCAGGTTATAGCAATCAGCCCCAGCATTTT CASNPPQGQAGYSNQPQHF
- TRBJ1-1 TRBV6-1 TGTGCCAGCAGGTCCACAGGGAGAACTGAAGCTTTCTTT CASRSTGRTEAFF
TRBD1 TRBJ2-1 TRBV2 TGTGCCAGCTCAGGGGCAGGGGGCCTCTACAATGAGCAGTTCTTC CASSGAGGLYNEQFF
TRBD2 TRBJ2-1 TRBV2 TGTGCCAGCAGTGAAGCTGGACTAGCCAGCGGGTACAATGAGCAGTTCTTC CASSEAGLASGYNEQFF
- TRBJ1-2 TRBV6-5 TGTGCCAGCAGTTCGACTCCTAACTATGGCTACACCTTC CASSSTPNYGYTF
TRBD2 TRBJ2-5 TRBV28 TGTGCCAGCAGTTTTCAACTAGCGGGACAGCGCAAGACCCAGTACTTC CASSFQLAGQRKTQYF
TRBD2 TRBJ2-2 TRBV7-2 TGTGCCAGCAGCTTATATCTAGCGGGGGCGCCCGGGTCGCTGTTTTTT CASSLYLAGAPGSLFF
TRBD2 TRBJ2-5 TRBV10-3 TGTGCCATCAGTGAGGCTAGCGGGATTGGTGGAAAACAGACCCAGTACTTC CAISEASGIGGKQTQYF
- TRBJ2-7 TRBV5-1 TGCGCCAGCAGCTTGGCGGGACAATCCTACGAGCAGTACTTC CASSLAGQSYEQYF
- TRBJ1-1 TRBV18 TGTGCCAGCTCATACACCCTTGAGAACACTGAAGCTTTCTTT CASSYTLENTEAFF